The rows below give T cell receptor beta chains drawn from one sample of a study of tumor and adjacent non-tumor tissue in lung cancer. In TCRdb, the multiplex PCR reads were re-called with MiXCR into one record per CDR3 protein. The table records over 85,000 distinct CDR3 sequences, over 70% of them present only once. The specimen was lung tumor tissue. Source of these receptors: a man between 65 and 79 years old with non-small cell lung cancer. Both conserved end residues are part of each CDR3. A D gene is named only where the DNA matches it firmly. The listing skips clone size in some rows; elsewhere it reads once, few, many or a size class.

J: TRBJ2-2; size: NA; length: 18; D: TRBD1; V: TRBV4-2; DNA: TGTGCCAGAGGCCAAAAAAACTTACACAGGGGGCGCTCCGGGGAGCTGTTTTTT; CDR3: CARGQKNLHRGRSGELFF
J: TRBJ2-7; size: NA; length: 14; D: NA; V: TRBV11-2; DNA: TGTGCCAGCGGCGTGGACAGCATAAGCTACGGGCAGTACTTC; CDR3: CASGVDSISYGQYF
J: TRBJ2-7; size: NA; length: 14; D: TRBD2; V: TRBV6-5; DNA: TGTGCCAGCAGTTCGGGACTAGGTGTTTACGAGCAGTACTTC; CDR3: CASSSGLGVYEQYF
J: TRBJ1-2; size: NA; length: 16; D: NA; V: TRBV6-2/TRBV6-3; DNA: TGTGCCAGCAGTTACGGTCACTGTTTCTTGAAATATGGCTACACCTTC; CDR3: CASSYGHCFLKYGYTF
J: TRBJ1-1; size: NA; length: 13; D: NA; V: TRBV29-1; DNA: TGCAACGTTGAAGGACAAGCAAGCACTGAAGCTTTCTTT; CDR3: CNVEGQASTEAFF
J: TRBJ1-2; size: NA; length: 12; D: NA; V: TRBV29-1; DNA: TGCGTTCTCCAGACGGGAGCCTATGGCTACACCTTC; CDR3: CVLQTGAYGYTF
J: TRBJ2-7; size: NA; length: 14; D: TRBD1; V: TRBV12-3/TRBV12-4; DNA: TGTGCCTGCACTTTATGGGACAGGGTCTACGAGCAGTACTTC; CDR3: CACTLWDRVYEQYF
J: TRBJ1-1; size: many; length: 12; D: NA; V: TRBV28; DNA: TGTGCCAGCAGATATCAACAGTCCGAAGCTTTCTTT; CDR3: CASRYQQSEAFF
J: TRBJ2-1; size: NA; length: 13; D: NA; V: TRBV5-1; DNA: TGCGCCAGCAGCTTAGTAGTTGGCAATGAGCAGTTCTTC; CDR3: CASSLVVGNEQFF
J: TRBJ2-7; size: NA; length: 18; D: TRBD1; V: TRBV5-1; DNA: TGCGCCAGCAGCTTGGGTATGGGACAGGGAATGATTCATTACGAGCAGTACTTC; CDR3: CASSLGMGQGMIHYEQYF
J: TRBJ1-2; size: NA; length: 16; D: TRBD1; V: TRBV6-1; DNA: TGTACCAGCACCGTAGACAGGGGGCGAATTAACTATGACTACACCTTC; CDR3: CTSTVDRGRINYDYTF
J: TRBJ2-7; size: NA; length: 15; D: NA; V: TRBV11-3; DNA: TGTGCCAGCAGCTTAGATGGTGGTACAAGTTACGAGCACTACTTC; CDR3: CASSLDGGTSYEHYF
J: TRBJ2-5; size: NA; length: 15; D: NA; V: TRBV11-1; DNA: TGTGCCAGCAGCCTTGGTGGAACTAATCAAGAGACCCAGTACTTC; CDR3: CASSLGGTNQETQYF
J: TRBJ1-1; size: NA; length: 12; D: NA; V: TRBV4-1; DNA: TGCGCCAGCAGCCAAGATTGGGGACTGACTCTCTTT; CDR3: CASSQDWGLTLF
J: TRBJ2-2; size: NA; length: 13; D: NA; V: TRBV29-1; DNA: TGCAGCGTTGCAGGCCGTAACACCAGGGAGCTGTTTTTT; CDR3: CSVAGRNTRELFF
J: TRBJ2-7; size: NA; length: 13; D: TRBD2; V: TRBV30; DNA: TGTGCCCGGAGCACCCTTAGCGGGAGGGCCCAGTATTTC; CDR3: CARSTLSGRAQYF
J: TRBJ2-5; size: once; length: 15; D: TRBD1; V: TRBV11-2; DNA: TGTGCCAGCAGCCTAGGACAGGCTAGCTATGAGACCCAGTATTTC; CDR3: CASSLGQASYETQYF
J: TRBJ2-2; size: NA; length: 14; D: NA; V: TRBV29-1; DNA: TGCAGCGCTGACGTAGCGAGGGGCACAGGGAAGCTGTTTTTT; CDR3: CSADVARGTGKLFF
J: TRBJ1-2; size: once; length: 12; D: NA; V: TRBV12-3/TRBV12-4; DNA: TGTGCCAGCAGTTTAGCGGAGAGGGGCTACACCTTC; CDR3: CASSLAERGYTF
J: TRBJ2-1; size: NA; length: 15; D: NA; V: TRBV5-4; DNA: TGTGCCAGCAGCTTGGTCGGAAGGGCCAAGAATGAGCAGTTCTTC; CDR3: CASSLVGRAKNEQFF
J: TRBJ1-1; size: NA; length: 15; D: TRBD1; V: TRBV6-5; DNA: TGTGTCAACAGCTCGCCGGACAGGCTTAACACTGAAGCTTTCTTT; CDR3: CVNSSPDRLNTEAFF
J: TRBJ2-1; size: NA; length: 15; D: TRBD2; V: TRBV12-3/TRBV12-4; DNA: TGTGCCAGCAGACCCAGACTAGCGGGGCGCAGTGAGCAGTTCTTC; CDR3: CASRPRLAGRSEQFF